This TCR beta chain was captured in a study of blood T cell repertoires in COVID-19 (dated by TCRdb to the early 2020s). As for the study more broadly: Samples from collaborators originated in the United States, Italy and Spain and spanned both the acute and convalescent phases of COVID-19. The material from the prospective study consisted of cDNA or gDNA derived from T cells, B-cell-depleted T cells, or PBMCs. Deeply sampled blood TCRbeta repertoires from subjects exposed to, actively infected with, or recovered from COVID-19 were included in the dataset. The repertoires were made available in a free public database intended to serve as a resource for research on the immune response to SARS-CoV-2. Samples were obtained from the ongoing ImmuneRACE study (first 160 participants) and from about 1,300 subjects provided by 6 global collaborators. Sample metadata almost always included a de-identified subject ID, COVID-19 status, age in years and sex. Where HLA class I and class II types were available, the types were taken from metadata supplied by the sample provider, not from assay-based typing.

As concerns this clone: There is no known antigen for this receptor. One base away there is no much larger clone; base qualities are not given.

TCRbeta CDR3 regions were amplified from genomic DNA using the immunoSEQ Assay, a bias-controlled multiplex PCR. The authors' analysis ran thus. The number of nucleated cells in each sample was estimated by amplification of reference gene primers within the assay. To quantify the absolute abundance of each unique TCRbeta CDR3 rearrangement, sequence reads were collapsed and filtered. Productive Simpson clonality was computed per sample as the square root of Simpson's diversity index over productive rearrangements. The table was pulled from immuneACCESS by TCRdb, which kept in-frame rearrangements only. Such tables lose some clones; where checked, under half of the loss comes from unresolved V genes, and the rest has no known cause. That table furnishes V, J and clone size, whereas the DNA furnished D and trimming. This sample comprises 70,000 to 95,000 clones, approximately 92% of them detected only once. The ten most abundant clones make up under 7.5% of the sample.

The collaborating institutions used their own protocols to collect whole blood in K2EDTA tubes. Collaborator samples were shipped for TCRbeta analysis as frozen whole blood, isolated PBMCs, or DNA extracted from either sample type. Results the study describes overall, beyond this receptor: The quantity of clinical and demographic metadata differed by source and by participant and was supplied without curation.

From its cysteine to its phenylalanine, the CDR3 spans 12 amino acids. The CDR3 DNA has 36 bases and is translated from base 1. For CDR1 and CDR2, the germline V gene lists KGHSH and LQKENI. Relative to germline, V is 6 bases shorter and J is 1 base shorter, with 6 bases between their ends. The sample taken for sequencing was peripheral blood. Recombination connected TRBV18 to TRBJ2-5; the D gene identity is not certain. This clonotype was sampled from a woman in her fifties or sixties with active COVID-19. CDR3 protein: CASSSSQETQYF. The sequenced DNA is TGTGCCAGCTCGTCCTCCCAAGAGACCCAGTACTTC.